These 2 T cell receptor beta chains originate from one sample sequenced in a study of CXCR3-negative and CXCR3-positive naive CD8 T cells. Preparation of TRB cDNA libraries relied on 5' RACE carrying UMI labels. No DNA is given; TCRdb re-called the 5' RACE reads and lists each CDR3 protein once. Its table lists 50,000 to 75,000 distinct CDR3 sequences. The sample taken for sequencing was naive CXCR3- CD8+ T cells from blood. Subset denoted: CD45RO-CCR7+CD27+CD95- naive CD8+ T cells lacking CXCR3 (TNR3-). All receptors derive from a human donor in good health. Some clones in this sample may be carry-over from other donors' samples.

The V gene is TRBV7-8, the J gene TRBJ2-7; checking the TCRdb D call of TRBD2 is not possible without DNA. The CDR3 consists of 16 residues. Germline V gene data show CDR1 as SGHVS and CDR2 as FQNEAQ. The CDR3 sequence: CASSHLLGDVVYEQYF.

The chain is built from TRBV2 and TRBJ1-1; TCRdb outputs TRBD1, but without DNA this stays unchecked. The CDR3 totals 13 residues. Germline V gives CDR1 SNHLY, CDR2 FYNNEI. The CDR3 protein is CAINPPDRTEAFF. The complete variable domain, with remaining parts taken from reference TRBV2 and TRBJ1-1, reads EPEVTQTPSHQVTQMGQEVILRCVPISNHLYFYWYRQILGQKVEFLVSFYNNEISEKSEIFDDQFSVERPDGSNFTLKIRSTKLEDSAMYFCAINPPDRTEAFFGQGTRLTVV.